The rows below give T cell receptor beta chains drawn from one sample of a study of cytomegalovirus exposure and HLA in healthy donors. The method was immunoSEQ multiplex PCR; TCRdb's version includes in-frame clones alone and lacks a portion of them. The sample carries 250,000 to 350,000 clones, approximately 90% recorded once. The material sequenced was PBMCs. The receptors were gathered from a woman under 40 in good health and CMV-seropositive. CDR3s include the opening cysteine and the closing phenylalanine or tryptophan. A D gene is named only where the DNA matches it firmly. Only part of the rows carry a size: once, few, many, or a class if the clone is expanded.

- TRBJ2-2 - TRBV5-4 TGTGCCAGCAGCGCCCCAGGGCGTAGTGACGGGGAGCTGTTTTTT CASSAPGRSDGELFF
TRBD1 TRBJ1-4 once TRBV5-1 TGCGCCAGCAGCTTGCCAGGGGGAGGTGAAAAACTGTTTTTT CASSLPGGGEKLFF
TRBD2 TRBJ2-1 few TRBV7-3 TGTGCCAGCAGCCGGCTAGCGGGCCACAATGAGCAGTTCTTC CASSRLAGHNEQFF
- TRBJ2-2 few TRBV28 TGTGCCGGGGGATCGAGGCAGGGCACCGGGGAGCTGTTTTTT CAGGSRQGTGELFF
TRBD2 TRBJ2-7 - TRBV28 TGTGCCAGCGGCCGTACGTTAGCGGGTCTTTACTACGAGCAGTACTTC CASGRTLAGLYYEQYF
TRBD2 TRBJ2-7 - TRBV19 TGTGCCAGTAGCATCCAAGGAGGTAGCGGGAGCGAGCAGTACTTC CASSIQGGSGSEQYF
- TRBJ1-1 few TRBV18 TGTGCCAGCTCACCGGTCGGTATAACATTGAACACTGAAGCTTTCTTT CASSPVGITLNTEAFF
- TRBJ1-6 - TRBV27 - CASSSSDISSYNSPLHF
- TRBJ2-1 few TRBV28 TGTGCCACAGAATTGGGGGTTGAGCAGTTCTTC CATELGVEQFF
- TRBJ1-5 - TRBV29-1 TGCAGCATCCGGGGGGGAAGGGATCAGCCCCAGCATTTT CSIRGGRDQPQHF
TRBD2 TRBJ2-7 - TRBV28 TGTGGAACCCATCCTGTAGCGGGAGGGCTGTACGAGCAGTACTTC CGTHPVAGGLYEQYF
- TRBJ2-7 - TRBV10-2 TGCGCCAGCAGTGAGTTCGGGCCCTCTTACGAGCAGTACTTC CASSEFGPSYEQYF